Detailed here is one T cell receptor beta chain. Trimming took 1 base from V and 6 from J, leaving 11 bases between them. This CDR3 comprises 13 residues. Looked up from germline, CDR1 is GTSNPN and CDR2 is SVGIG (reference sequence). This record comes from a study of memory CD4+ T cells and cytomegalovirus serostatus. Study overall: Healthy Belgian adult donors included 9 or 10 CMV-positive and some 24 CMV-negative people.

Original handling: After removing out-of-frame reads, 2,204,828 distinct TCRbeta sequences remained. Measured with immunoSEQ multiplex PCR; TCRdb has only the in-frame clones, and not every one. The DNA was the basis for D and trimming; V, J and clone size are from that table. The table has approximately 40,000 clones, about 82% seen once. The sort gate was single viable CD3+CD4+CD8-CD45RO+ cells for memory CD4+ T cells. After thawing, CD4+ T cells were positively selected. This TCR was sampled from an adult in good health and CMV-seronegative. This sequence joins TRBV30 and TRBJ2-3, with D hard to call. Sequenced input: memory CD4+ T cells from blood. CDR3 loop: CAWSGGSRDTQYF. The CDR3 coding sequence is TGTGCCTGGAGTGGGGGTTCGCGGGATACGCAGTATTTT.